This is a list of T cell receptor beta chains from one sample in a study of T cell changes during pregnancy in multiple sclerosis. Produced via immunoSEQ multiplex PCR; TCRdb's table is partial and in-frame only. The table lists roughly 45,000 clones, approximately 87% of them singletons. Here the sequenced sample was peripheral blood, taken in the second trimester of pregnancy. Receptor source: a female donor in good health, enrolled as a control in a pregnancy study. The conserved cysteine and the conserved F or W are not part of the CDR3 here. D genes are given only for firm matches.

>TRBJ2-7|TRBV5-1|TRBD1
ASSPWGDRGLNEQY
>TRBJ1-2|TRBV19|.
ASGTGNYGYT
>TRBJ1-1|TRBV5-1|TRBD1
ASRWTGMGTEAF
>TRBJ2-1|TRBV7-9|TRBD2
ASSELAGNEQF
>TRBJ1-1|TRBV7-2|TRBD1
ASSFGGQGFFWDTEAF
>TRBJ2-2|TRBV30|TRBD2
ARVAGENTGELF
>TRBJ2-7|TRBV7-2|TRBD2
ASSLADGSSGDSSYEQY
>TRBJ2-2|TRBV6-5|.
ASSVTGELF
>TRBJ2-1|TRBV7-2|TRBD2
ASSFRPDSGSPSYNEQF
>TRBJ2-7|TRBV5-1|TRBD2
ASSWGLAGVYEQY
>TRBJ2-1|TRBV19|.
ATTETSSSYNEQF
>TRBJ1-2|TRBV25-1|.
ASSGGDSNYGYT
>TRBJ2-1|TRBV18|.
ASSPPTVYNEQF
>TRBJ1-1|TRBV6-5|.
ASSPRGGTEAF
>TRBJ2-3|TRBV30|TRBD2
AWTGGGGPRTDTQY
>TRBJ1-4|TRBV30|TRBD1
AWGQGAPNEKLF
>TRBJ2-2|TRBV5-1|.
ASRNPTGPISAGELF
>TRBJ2-5|TRBV9|.
ASSVVGGGETQY
>TRBJ2-7|TRBV11-3|TRBD2
ASRPAGPLYEQY
>TRBJ1-1|TRBV5-1|TRBD1
ASSLGDRGPEAF
>TRBJ2-3|TRBV6-4|TRBD2
ASSDGGGAVDTQY
>TRBJ2-5|TRBV4-1|TRBD2
ASSQEASGGAVETQY
>TRBJ1-2|TRBV6-4|TRBD1
ASRAGTGESGGYT
>TRBJ2-2|TRBV2|.
ASRRASTGELF
>TRBJ1-1|TRBV30|.
AWKGVGREGEAF
>TRBJ1-6|TRBV6-5|.
ASRMTGSAVSPLH
>TRBJ2-1|TRBV19|TRBD1
ASSIRQGARDEQF
>TRBJ2-1|TRBV2|.
ASRIDRSSYNEQF
>TRBJ1-5|TRBV19|.
ASSMSSNQPQH
>TRBJ1-1|TRBV7-9|.
ASSLIGRAEAF
>TRBJ2-1|TRBV5-1|TRBD1
ASSLAQGAGEQF
>TRBJ2-3|TRBV30|.
AWRGGLHTDTQY
>TRBJ1-1|TRBV5-1|TRBD1
ASSLGQAGTEAF
>TRBJ2-3|TRBV7-2|.
ASSSGLHTDTQY
>TRBJ2-3|TRBV27|TRBD2
ASSLLRTSGGGSTDTQY
>TRBJ2-7|TRBV6-5|TRBD1
ASSFGTGDYEQY
>TRBJ2-4|TRBV29-1|.
SFVGLGAKNIQY
>.|TRBV5-1|TRBD1
ASSLGGQESSYEQY
>TRBJ2-2|TRBV6-1|.
ASSVVTGRIVAGELF
>TRBJ1-2|TRBV6-5|.
ASRPVLHGYT
>TRBJ1-2|TRBV10-3|.
AIGSPSGQGAGGYT
>TRBJ1-2|TRBV5-1|.
ASSPPGKNYGYT
>TRBJ1-4|TRBV4-3|TRBD1
ASSPDRGTNEKLF
>TRBJ2-3|TRBV13|TRBD2
ASSSIGSGITDTQY
>TRBJ1-1|TRBV19|TRBD1
ASSITQGAPGEAF